Each of the 25 T cell receptor beta chains below was sequenced from the same sample in a study of cytomegalovirus exposure and HLA in healthy donors. PCR amplification relied on 60 Vbeta primers (plus 13 Jbeta primers). The table came from immunoSEQ multiplex PCR; TCRdb's copy has only in-frame clones and leaves some out. The sample lists about 140,000 clones; around two thirds were seen once. Material: PBMCs. These receptors originate from a male donor in good health and CMV-seronegative.

This clone was seen just once. The J gene is TRBJ2-7, the V gene TRBV11-2; no clear D gene. Deletions cut 4 bases from V and 4 bases from J, with 11 bases between. Germline V gene data show CDR1 as SGHAT and CDR2 as FQNNGV. The CDR3 has 13 residues. The CDR3 region is CASSSEPRYEQYF. Written as DNA, the CDR3 is TGTGCCAGCAGCTCGGAGCCACGGTACGAGCAGTACTTC. The full variable domain, its missing parts supplied by reference TRBV11-2 and TRBJ2-7, is EAGVAQSPRYKIIEKRQSVAFWCNPISGHATLYWYQQILGQGPKLLIQFQNNGVVDDSQLPKDRFSAERLKGVDSTLKIQPAKLEDSAVYLCASSSEPRYEQYFGPGTRLTVT.

The rearrangement links TRBV7-9 to TRBJ2-1, with TRBD1 identical over 9 bases. The CDR3 runs to 14 residues. CDR1 SEHNR and CDR2 FQNEAQ come from the germline V gene (reference sequence). V gave up 7 bases and J gave up 6 bases; unmatched junction bases: 7. DNA for the CDR3: TGTGCCAGCAACAGGGGACAGGGACTCAATGAGCAGTTCTTC. Translated: CASNRGQGLNEQFF.

In its sample, this clone was seen a few times. This chain joins TRBV7-9 and TRBJ1-2, with 7 nucleotides matching TRBD1. Germline V gene data show CDR1 as SEHNR and CDR2 as FQNEAQ (reference sequence). Unmatched junction bases numbered 7, after V lost 5 bases and J lost 7 bases. The CDR3 length is 13 residues. Here the CDR3 reads CASSPSTGSGYTF. CDR3 DNA sequence: TGTGCCAGCAGCCCATCGACAGGGAGTGGCTACACCTTC.

The V gene is TRBV15, the J gene TRBJ2-7, with a tentative D call TRBD2 (6 bases). Germline CDR1 reads LNHNV; CDR2 reads YYDKDF (reference sequence). The CDR3 contains 16 residues. The V end lost 0 bases, the J end lost 3 bases, and 15 bases lay between the germline ends. CDR3 region: CATSRDVGLGGYEQYF. The CDR3 region has the DNA TGTGCCACCAGCAGAGATGTGGGGTTGGGGGGCTACGAGCAGTACTTC.

On this clone itself: The identical CDR3 is also encoded by other nucleotide sequences in the sample. The J gene is TRBJ2-7, the V gene TRBV6-5, with D possibly matching TRBD1 (5 bases). The V gene lost 0 bases and the J gene lost 2 bases, with 11 bases spanning the gap. CDR3 length: 15 residues. The V gene's germline CDR1 is MNHEY and CDR2 SVGAGI. CDR3 nucleotide sequence: TGTGCCAGCAGTTACTCAAGGGGTCGTGCCTACGAGCAGTACTTC. As protein: CASSYSRGRAYEQYF.

This clone has more than one count but fewer than ten. The rearrangement joins TRBV5-5 to TRBJ2-1; 14 bases align to TRBD2. The J segment lost 4 bases and the V segment lost 4 bases, leaving 4 bases of the junction unmatched. This CDR3 comprises 16 residues. Germline assignment: CDR1 SGHKS and CDR2 YYEKEE (reference sequence). This chain's CDR3 is CASSPRLAGGYNEQFF. CDR3 DNA: TGTGCCAGCAGCCCCCGACTAGCGGGGGGGTACAATGAGCAGTTCTTC.

On this clone itself: Germline and junction disagree at one end, which may indicate a read error. The chain has TRBV30 and TRBJ2-7; D might be TRBD1 (5 bases). Germline CDR1 is GTSNPN and CDR2 is SVGIG (reference sequence). The CDR3 runs 13 residues. The DNA for the CDR3 is TGTGCCTGGAGTAATGGGGCTGCCTACGAGCGGTACTTC. This translates into CAWSNGAAYERYF.

The gene calls are TRBV11-2 and TRBJ2-5; TRBD2 matches 10 bases. Trimming cost V 1 base and J 5 bases; bases outside gene matches: 7. Germline V gene lookup returns CDR1 SGHAT and CDR2 FQNNGV. The CDR3 covers 16 residues. CDR3 bases: TGTGCCAGCAGCTTAGGTTCACTAGCGGGGTTGGAGACCCAGTACTTC. Translating gives CASSLGSLAGLETQYF.

V is TRBV4-1 and J is TRBJ2-5, with 9 bases matching TRBD1. CDR1 is MGHRA, CDR2 YSYEKL, per germline. V lost 4 bases to trimming and J lost 4 bases; unmatched junction nucleotides: 7. The CDR3 runs 15 residues. The CDR3 is CASSRTGGGGETQYF. CDR3 coding DNA: TGCGCCAGCAGCCGAACAGGGGGCGGAGGAGAGACCCAGTACTTC.

This sequence joins TRBV2 and TRBJ2-1; D perhaps matches TRBD1 (5 bases). V dropped 10 bases and J dropped 5 bases, with 33 bases sitting between them. Per the germline V gene, CDR1 is SNHLY and CDR2 is FYNNEI. The CDR3 loop spans 19 amino acids. Here the CDR3 DNA reads TGTGCCACCGCGTCGAAGAAGGCAGGGCTAAACCACGATAACAATGAGCAGTTCTTC. This encodes CATASKKAGLNHDNNEQFF. The complete variable domain, with remaining parts taken from reference TRBV2 and TRBJ2-1, reads EPEVTQTPSHQVTQMGQEVILRCVPISNHLYFYWYRQILGQKVEFLVSFYNNEISEKSEIFDDQFSVERPDGSNFTLKIRSTKLEDSAMYFCATASKKAGLNHDNNEQFFGPGTRLTVL.

This clone was observed a few times. The same CDR3 also results from other DNA sequences found in this sample. The chain combines TRBV6-1 with TRBJ2-3; 9 bases line up with TRBD2. The V gene's germline CDR1 is MNHNS and CDR2 SASEGT. The trim removed 4 bases at V and 4 bases at J, leaving 6 bases unmatched. This CDR3 comprises 15 residues. CDR3 in amino acids: CASSGVAGVADTQYF. CDR3 coding DNA: TGTGCCAGCAGTGGAGTAGCGGGGGTAGCAGATACGCAGTATTTT.

This chain connects TRBV7-8 to TRBJ1-6; TRBD1 matches 7 bases. The germline CDR1 and CDR2 sequences are SGHVS and FQNEAQ. J was trimmed by 0 bases and V by 4 bases; bases with no gene match: 9. This CDR3 has 18 amino acids. The CDR3 loop reads CASSSRGGADSYNSPLHF. The CDR3 region has the DNA TGTGCCAGCAGCTCCAGAGGGGGCGCGGACTCCTATAATTCACCCCTCCACTTT.

This clone was observed many times. The chain uses TRBV27 and TRBJ2-2; 8 bases map to TRBD1. The CDR3 length is 15 residues. Per the germline V gene, CDR1 is MNHEY and CDR2 is SMNVEV (reference sequence). Trimming cost V 5 bases and J 3 bases; bases outside gene matches: 5. The CDR3 bases are TGTGCCAGCAGTGCCCAGGGGGCTTACACCGGGGAGCTGTTTTTT. Its protein is CASSAQGAYTGELFF.

CDR3 region: CASKSRGLQETQYF. The DNA of the CDR3 is TGTGCCAGCAAGAGTCGCGGACTCCAAGAGACCCAGTACTTC. The chain uses TRBV2 and TRBJ2-5, with D possibly TRBD2 on 5 matching bases. The germline V and J ends were trimmed by 7 bases and 1 base, with 13 bases remaining between them. This CDR3 comprises 14 residues. CDR1 and CDR2 from the germline V gene are SNHLY and FYNNEI.

The rearrangement uses TRBV5-1 and TRBJ1-2; TRBD1 matches at 8 bases. Germline V gene lookup returns CDR1 SGHRS and CDR2 YFSETQ. The CDR3 has 15 amino acids. J gave up 5 bases and V 0 bases, and 6 bases lay outside the gene matches. CDR3 loop: CASSLAFRTGYGYTF. The CDR3 bases are TGCGCCAGCAGCTTGGCGTTTCGGACAGGGTATGGCTACACCTTC. Filled out from reference TRBV5-1 and TRBJ1-2, the complete variable domain reads KAGVTQTPRYLIKTRGQQVTLSCSPISGHRSVSWYQQTPGQGLQFLFEYFSETQRNKGNFPGRFSGRQFSNSRSEMNVSTLELGDSALYLCASSLAFRTGYGYTFGSGTRLTVV.

The chain uses TRBV2 and TRBJ1-1; 9 bases fit TRBD1. CDR1 and CDR2 (germline): SNHLY, FYNNEI. Unmatched junction bases numbered 8, after V lost 8 bases and J lost 1 base. The CDR3 contains 15 residues. For the CDR3, the DNA is TGTGCCAGCCGCCCGGACAGGGGATCGAACACTGAAGCTTTCTTT. Translating it yields CASRPDRGSNTEAFF.

V and J are TRBV7-8 and TRBJ1-5; D may be TRBD1 (6 bases). Trimming took 1 base from V and 6 from J, leaving 10 bases between them. CDR1 is SGHVS, CDR2 FQNEAQ, per germline. This CDR3 spans 14 amino acids. As DNA, the CDR3 is TGTGCCAGCAGCTTAGACAGGGAAGGTCAGCCCCAGCATTTT. Translation gives CASSLDREGQPQHF.

The J gene is TRBJ2-5, the V gene TRBV27, with D unclear. CDR1 and CDR2 (germline): MNHEY, SMNVEV (reference sequence). The CDR3 spans 12 residues. V gave up 8 bases and J gave up 4 bases, with 11 bases separating them. DNA of the CDR3: TGTGCCAGCGGGCGTTCAGGAGAGACCCAGTACTTC. Amino acid sequence: CASGRSGETQYF.

The chain carries TRBV29-1 and TRBJ2-5, with D uncertain. V was cut by 1 base and J by 5 bases, with 11 bases left in between. Germline lookup yields CDR1 SQVTM and CDR2 ANQGSEA. The CDR3 totals 13 residues. CDR3 nucleotide sequence: TGCAGCGTTGAAGGTCAGGATAGGGAGACCCAGTACTTC. It is translated as CSVEGQDRETQYF.

V usage is TRBV27 and J usage is TRBJ2-7; perhaps TRBD1 as D (7 bases). The V and J ends lost 2 bases and 4 bases respectively, with 12 bases between them. Germline V gene data show CDR1 as MNHEY and CDR2 as SMNVEV (reference sequence). The CDR3 contains 14 residues. Written as DNA, the CDR3 is TGTGCCAGCAGTTTAGGGACAGCGGGTTACGAGCAGTACTTC. This sequence encodes CASSLGTAGYEQYF.

The chain joins TRBV4-2 to TRBJ1-2; the match to TRBD1 covers 12 bases. V was pared by 5 bases and J by 0 bases, with 10 bases of the junction left unmatched. The CDR3 has 18 residues. The germline CDR1 and CDR2 sequences are LGHNA and YNFKEQ. The CDR3: CASSVSEGQGAANYGYTF. CDR3 DNA sequence: TGTGCCAGCAGCGTTTCTGAGGGACAGGGGGCTGCTAACTATGGCTACACCTTC.

This clone was observed a few times. V gene TRBV4-1 combines with J gene TRBJ1-5; weak D call: TRBD1 (5 bases). V shed 4 bases and J shed 5 bases, with 12 bases lying between them. CDR1 MGHRA and CDR2 YSYEKL come from the germline V gene. This CDR3 region has 14 residues. The CDR3 reads CASSPIGEDQPQHF. CDR3 in DNA: TGCGCCAGCAGCCCGATAGGGGAAGATCAGCCCCAGCATTTT.

The CDR3 spells CASSADGTSSPVTQYF. CDR3 in DNA: TGCGCCAGCAGCGCGGACGGGACTTCCTCTCCTGTGACCCAGTACTTC. V gene TRBV5-1 combines with J gene TRBJ2-5; the D gene is possibly TRBD2 (6 bases). This CDR3 is 16 amino acids long. The germline V gene has CDR1 SGHRS and CDR2 YFSETQ. The V gene lost 4 bases and the J gene lost 7 bases, with 23 bases spanning the gap.

The chain is built from TRBV6-5 and TRBJ1-6, with TRBD1 matching 9 bases. Germline CDR1 is MNHEY and CDR2 is SVGAGI. Losses at the gene ends were 6 bases for V and 8 bases for J; bases not matched to a gene: 8. The CDR3 is 15 amino acids. CDR3 loop: CASSRPGQGDSPLHF. CDR3 sequence (DNA): TGTGCCAGCAGCAGACCGGGACAGGGAGATTCACCCCTCCACTTT.

V is TRBV28 and J is TRBJ1-1; TRBD1 aligns across 7 bases. This CDR3 is 13 amino acids long. CDR1 is MDHEN and CDR2 is SYDVKM in the germline V gene. CDR3 loop: CDLGTARGTEAFF. The CDR3 region has the DNA TGTGACCTCGGGACAGCTAGGGGGACTGAAGCTTTCTTT. Supplemented by reference TRBV28 and TRBJ1-1, the full variable domain reads DVKVTQSSRYLVKRTGEKVFLECVQDMDHENMFWYRQDPGLGLRLIYFSYDVKMKEKGDIPEGYSVSREKKERFSLILESASTNQTSMYLCDLGTARGTEAFFGQGTRLTVV.